Below are 20 T cell receptor beta chains sequenced from a single sample in a study of siplizumab effects on memory and regulatory T cells. The table came from immunoSEQ multiplex PCR; TCRdb's copy has only in-frame clones and leaves some out. Of under 150,000 clones listed, about 94% are singletons. Sequencing was done on a sample of non-Treg CD4+ T cells sorted from blood. Receptors originate from a human donor in good health.

The chain is built from TRBV7-9 and TRBJ1-5; 8 positions match TRBD1. Germline V gene lookup returns CDR1 SEHNR and CDR2 FQNEAQ (reference sequence). This CDR3 is built from 14 residues. Trimming took 5 bases from V and 2 from J; bases not matched to a gene: 2. The CDR3 DNA is TGTGCCAGCAGCGAGGGACAGGGCAATCAGCCCCAGCATTTT. Translating gives CASSEGQGNQPQHF.

This rearrangement joins TRBV7-8 to TRBJ1-5; TRBD1 aligns across 9 bases. V lost 5 bases to trimming and J lost 9 bases; unmatched junction nucleotides: 8. From germline, CDR1 is SGHVS and CDR2 FQNEAQ. This CDR3 has 14 amino acids. This CDR3 is CASSPGQGQGPQHF. The CDR3 bases are TGTGCCAGCAGCCCGGGGCAGGGACAGGGGCCCCAGCATTTT.

The V call is TRBV19, the J call TRBJ1-1; D ambiguous. Germline lookup yields CDR1 LNHDA and CDR2 SQIVND (reference sequence). This CDR3 region has 11 residues. The CDR3 DNA follows: TGTGCGACGGGGAGGAACACTGAAGCTTTCTTT. This translates into CATGRNTEAFF.

CDR3 loop: CASSLSGGTKLGEQYF. The CDR3 DNA follows: TGTGCCAGCAGCTTATCAGGGGGCACCAAACTTGGGGAGCAGTACTTC. The chain employs TRBV7-3 and TRBJ2-7, with TRBD1 identical over 8 bases. Germline CDR1 is SGHTA and CDR2 is FQGTGA. V was pared by 2 bases and J by 7 bases, with 13 bases of the junction left unmatched. The CDR3 consists of 16 residues.

The chain has TRBV2 and TRBJ1-1, with no clear D. The CDR3 sequence is 12 residues long. The germline CDR1 and CDR2 sequences are SNHLY and FYNNEI. Trimming took 6 bases from V and 6 from J, leaving 11 bases between them. CDR3 bases: TGTGCCAGCAGAGAGGGCCCGGCTGAAGCTTTCTTT. Protein: CASREGPAEAFF.

CDR3 in amino acids: CASSIERAGGVDTQYF. DNA of the CDR3: TGTGCCAGTAGTATAGAGCGAGCGGGAGGTGTTGATACGCAGTATTTT. This chain connects TRBV19 to TRBJ2-3; 9 nucleotides match TRBD2. From germline, CDR1 is LNHDA and CDR2 SQIVND (reference sequence). CDR3 size: 16 residues. V lost 0 bases to trimming and J lost 6 bases; unmatched junction nucleotides: 7.

The chain recombines TRBV27 with TRBJ2-6; D unresolved. V was trimmed by 6 bases and J by 0 bases, leaving 3 bases between them. The CDR3 loop spans 13 amino acids. Per germline, CDR1 MNHEY and CDR2 SMNVEV (reference sequence). Written as DNA, the CDR3 is TGTGCCAGCAGCGGCTCTGGGGCCAACGTCCTGACTTTC. It encodes CASSGSGANVLTF.

V is TRBV5-1 and J is TRBJ1-5, with TRBD1 as a possible D gene (6 bases). The CDR3 runs 14 residues. Germline CDR1 is SGHRS and CDR2 is YFSETQ. The V end lost 2 bases, the J end lost 3 bases, and 9 bases lay between the germline ends. The CDR3 sequence: CASSFGGHNQPQHF. CDR3 DNA sequence: TGCGCCAGCAGCTTCGGGGGGCACAATCAGCCCCAGCATTTT.

The J gene is TRBJ2-5, the V gene TRBV7-8; TRBD2 might be the D (6 bases). Trimming pared 7 bases from V and 4 bases from J, leaving 16 bases between. Germline-derived CDR1 and CDR2 are SGHVS and FQNEAQ. The CDR3 extends over 14 amino acids. The CDR3 nucleotides read TGTGCCAGCATCCAACGGGAGACGCGAGAGACCCAGTACTTC. Translating gives CASIQRETRETQYF.

This clone was observed a handful of times. The chain has TRBV5-1 and TRBJ2-7; 7 nucleotides line up with TRBD1. Germline loops: CDR1 SGHRS, CDR2 YFSETQ. The CDR3 loop spans 15 amino acids. J was trimmed by 2 bases and V by 0 bases; bases with no gene match: 5. CDR3 loop: CASSLGQGAAYEQYF. CDR3 coding DNA: TGCGCCAGCAGCTTGGGACAGGGTGCGGCCTACGAGCAGTACTTC.

This clone was detected a few times. This chain connects TRBV6-5 to TRBJ1-1; no clear D gene. The length of the CDR3 is 12 residues. Trimming took 5 bases from V and 4 from J, leaving 8 bases between them. CDR1 is MNHEY and CDR2 is SVGAGI in the germline V gene. The CDR3 is CASSNVGTEAFF. In DNA, the CDR3 is TGTGCCAGCAGTAATGTGGGCACTGAAGCTTTCTTT.

This clone appeared a few times. This chain connects TRBV19 to TRBJ1-2, with a tentative D call TRBD1 (5 bases). Germline lookup yields CDR1 LNHDA and CDR2 SQIVND (reference sequence). V lost 0 bases to trimming and J lost 10 bases, with 15 bases between them. The CDR3 sequence is 14 residues long. The CDR3 nucleotides read TGTGCCAGTAGTATAGACGGGCCAGGGTCATCCTACACCTTC. It codes for CASSIDGPGSSYTF.

The chain recombines TRBV2 with TRBJ1-2; TRBD1 might be the D (5 bases). From germline, CDR1 is SNHLY and CDR2 FYNNEI. CDR3 length: 15 residues. Between the trimmed V and J ends, which lost 2 bases and 5 bases, there was a span of 15 bases. The CDR3 is CASSEQGALFYGYTF. The CDR3 nucleotides read TGTGCCAGCAGTGAACAGGGAGCACTTTTTTATGGCTACACCTTC.

This rearrangement joins TRBV7-3 to TRBJ2-3, with 7 bases fitting TRBD2. The CDR3 is 14 residues long. V was pared by 3 bases and J by 4 bases, with 4 bases of the junction left unmatched. CDR1 is SGHTA, CDR2 FQGTGA, per germline. The CDR3 DNA reads as TGTGCCAGCAGCTTGAGCGGGAACGCAGATACGCAGTATTTT. Its protein product is CASSLSGNADTQYF.

The chain couples TRBV10-1 to TRBJ2-1, with 8 bases that match TRBD2. V dropped 7 bases and J dropped 9; count of bases not matched to a gene: 8. The CDR3 runs to 13 residues. Germline CDR1 is WNHNN and CDR2 is SYGVQD (reference sequence). This CDR3 reads CASKSGSRGEQFF. The DNA of the CDR3 is TGCGCCAGCAAAAGCGGGAGTCGTGGTGAGCAGTTCTTC.

V gene TRBV27 combines with J gene TRBJ2-7; D is unresolved. V dropped 5 bases and J dropped 0 bases, with 8 bases sitting between them. This CDR3 is 13 amino acids long. Germline CDR1 is MNHEY and CDR2 is SMNVEV (reference sequence). The CDR3 sequence: CASSHGNSYEQYF. CDR3 DNA: TGTGCCAGCAGTCACGGCAACTCCTACGAGCAGTACTTC.

The J gene is TRBJ1-5, the V gene TRBV2; the D gene is possibly TRBD1 (6 bases). Deletions cut 3 bases from V and 7 bases from J, with 13 bases between. The CDR3 sequence is 14 residues long. Looked up from germline, CDR1 is SNHLY and CDR2 is FYNNEI. CDR3 loop: CASSETKTGQPQHF. CDR3 in DNA: TGTGCCAGCAGTGAGACCAAGACAGGACAGCCCCAGCATTTT.

The rearrangement joins TRBV27 to TRBJ1-2; D perhaps matches TRBD1 (6 bases). Germline CDR1 MNHEY, CDR2 SMNVEV (reference sequence). The V gene lost 2 bases and the J gene lost 7 bases, with 11 bases spanning the gap. This CDR3 is 13 amino acids long. The CDR3 sequence is CASSLEGEGGYTF. DNA of the CDR3: TGTGCCAGCAGTTTAGAGGGGGAGGGTGGCTACACCTTC.

This clone was seen a single time. This rearrangement joins TRBV11-2 to TRBJ2-1, with 11 nucleotides matching TRBD2. This CDR3 has 16 residues. Losses at the gene ends were 5 bases for V and 10 bases for J; bases not matched to a gene: 13. The germline gives CDR1 SGHAT, CDR2 FQNNGV. In DNA, the CDR3 is TGTGCCAGCAGCCGTTCAACTAGCGGGGGATATCAGGAGCAGTTCTTC. Translation: CASSRSTSGGYQEQFF.

This clone was recorded once. In DNA form, the CDR3 reads TGCGCCACGACCCCTAGCGGGAGCCGGAACACCGGGGAGCTGTTTTTT. It specifies CATTPSGSRNTGELFF. V gene TRBV5-1 combines with J gene TRBJ2-2, with 10 bases identical to TRBD2. Germline loops: CDR1 SGHRS, CDR2 YFSETQ. The CDR3 is 16 residues long. J was trimmed by 1 base and V by 9 bases; bases with no gene match: 9.